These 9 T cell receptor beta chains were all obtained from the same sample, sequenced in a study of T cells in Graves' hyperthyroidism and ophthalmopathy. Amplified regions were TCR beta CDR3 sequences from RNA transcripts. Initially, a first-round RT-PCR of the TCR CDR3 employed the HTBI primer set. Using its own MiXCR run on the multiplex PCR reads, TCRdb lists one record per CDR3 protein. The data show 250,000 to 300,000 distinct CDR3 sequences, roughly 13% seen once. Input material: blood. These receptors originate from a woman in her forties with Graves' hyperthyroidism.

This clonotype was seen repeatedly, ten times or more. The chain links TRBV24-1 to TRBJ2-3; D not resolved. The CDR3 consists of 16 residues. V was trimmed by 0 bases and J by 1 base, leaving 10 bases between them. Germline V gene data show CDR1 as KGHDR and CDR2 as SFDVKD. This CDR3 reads CATSDLHFGGTDTQYF. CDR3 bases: TGTGCCACCAGTGATTTGCATTTTGGGGGCACAGATACGCAGTATTTT.

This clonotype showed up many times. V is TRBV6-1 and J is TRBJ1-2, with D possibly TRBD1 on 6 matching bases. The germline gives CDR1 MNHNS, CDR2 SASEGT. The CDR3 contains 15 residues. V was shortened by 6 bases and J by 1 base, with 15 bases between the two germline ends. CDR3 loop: CASRQGQLLNYGYTF. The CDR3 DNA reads TGTGCCAGCAGGCAAGGACAGCTCCTTAACTATGGCTACACCTTC.

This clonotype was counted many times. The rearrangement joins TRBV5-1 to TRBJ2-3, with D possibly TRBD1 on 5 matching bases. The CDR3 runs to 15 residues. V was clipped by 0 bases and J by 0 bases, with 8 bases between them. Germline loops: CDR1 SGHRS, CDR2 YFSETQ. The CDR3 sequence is CASSLVGPSTDTQYF. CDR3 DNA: TGCGCCAGCAGCTTGGTGGGGCCTAGCACAGATACGCAGTATTTT.

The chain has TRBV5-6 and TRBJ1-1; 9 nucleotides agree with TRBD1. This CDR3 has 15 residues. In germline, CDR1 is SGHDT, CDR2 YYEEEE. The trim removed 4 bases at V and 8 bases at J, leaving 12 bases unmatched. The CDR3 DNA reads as TGTGCCAGCAGCAGAGACCTGGGACAGGGAGTAGAAGCTTTCTTT. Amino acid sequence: CASSRDLGQGVEAFF.

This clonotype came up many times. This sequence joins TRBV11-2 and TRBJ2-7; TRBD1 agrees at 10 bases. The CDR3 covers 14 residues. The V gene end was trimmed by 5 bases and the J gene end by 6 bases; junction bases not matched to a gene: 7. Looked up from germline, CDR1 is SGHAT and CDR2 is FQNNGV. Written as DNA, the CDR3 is TGTGCCAGCAGCAGAGGGACAGGGGTGGGCGAGCAGTACTTC. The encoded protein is CASSRGTGVGEQYF. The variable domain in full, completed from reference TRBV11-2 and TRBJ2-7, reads EAGVAQSPRYKIIEKRQSVAFWCNPISGHATLYWYQQILGQGPKLLIQFQNNGVVDDSQLPKDRFSAERLKGVDSTLKIQPAKLEDSAVYLCASSRGTGVGEQYFGPGTRLTVT.

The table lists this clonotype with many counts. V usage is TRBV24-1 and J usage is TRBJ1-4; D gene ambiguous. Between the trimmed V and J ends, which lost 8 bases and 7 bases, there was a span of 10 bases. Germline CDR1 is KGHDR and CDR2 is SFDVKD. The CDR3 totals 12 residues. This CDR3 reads CATTDIGEKLFF. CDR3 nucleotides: TGTGCCACCACAGATATTGGTGAAAAACTGTTTTTT.

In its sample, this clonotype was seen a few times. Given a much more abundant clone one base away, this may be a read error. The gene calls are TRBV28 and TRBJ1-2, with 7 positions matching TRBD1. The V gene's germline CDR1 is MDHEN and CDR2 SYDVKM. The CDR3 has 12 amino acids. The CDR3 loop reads CASSSLQGGCTF. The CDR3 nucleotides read TGTGCCAGCAGTTCCCTGCAGGGGGGCTGCACCTTC.

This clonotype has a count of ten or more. The CDR3 is CSARRIEGPNSPLHF. CDR3 nucleotides: TGCAGTGCTAGAAGGATAGAGGGGCCTAATTCACCCCTCCACTTT. This sequence joins TRBV20-1 and TRBJ1-6; possibly TRBD1 for D (5 bases). This CDR3 is built from 15 residues. In germline, CDR1 is DFQATT, CDR2 SNEGSKA (reference sequence). Trimming removed 2 bases from V and 6 bases from J, with 14 bases in between.

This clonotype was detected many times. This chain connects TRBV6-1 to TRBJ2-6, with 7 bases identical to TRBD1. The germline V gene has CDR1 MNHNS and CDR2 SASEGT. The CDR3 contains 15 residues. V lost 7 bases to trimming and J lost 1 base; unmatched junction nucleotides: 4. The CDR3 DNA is TGTGCCAGCACGACAGGGCGTTCTGGGGCCAACGTCCTGACTTTC. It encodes CASTTGRSGANVLTF.